This entry lists 9 T cell receptor beta chains sequenced from one sample in a study of cytomegalovirus exposure and HLA in healthy donors. The PCR employed 60 Vbeta primers together with 13 Jbeta primers. Clones were read by immunoSEQ multiplex PCR, and TCRdb kept only the in-frame ones, dropping some. The sample lists 95,000 to 100,000 clones, 65% to 80% occurring once. The sequenced sample was PBMCs. The receptors here all came from a man aged 60 to 69 in good health and CMV-seropositive.

This chain uses TRBV5-1 with TRBJ2-7; 7 nucleotides line up with TRBD2. Germline V gene lookup returns CDR1 SGHRS and CDR2 YFSETQ. Trimming removed 0 bases from V and 6 bases from J; junction bases left unmatched: 0. The CDR3 consists of 12 residues. The CDR3 sequence is CASSLAGGEQYF. The CDR3 DNA reads as TGCGCCAGCAGCTTGGCGGGAGGCGAGCAGTACTTC.

In this sample, this clone turned up a few times. This rearrangement joins TRBV29-1 to TRBJ1-1; 10 bases are a match to TRBD1. From germline, CDR1 is SQVTM and CDR2 ANQGSEA. There are 13 residues in the CDR3. The ends lost 6 bases at V and 4 bases at J; junction bases unmatched: 5. CDR3: CSVERTGGTEAFF. CDR3 coding DNA: TGCAGCGTAGAGAGGACAGGGGGCACTGAAGCTTTCTTT.

J is TRBJ2-7 and V is TRBV2; D is unresolved. This CDR3 is built from 12 residues. CDR1 is SNHLY and CDR2 is FYNNEI in the germline V gene. Trimming took 4 bases from V and 4 from J, leaving 8 bases between them. The DNA of the CDR3 is TGTGCCAGCAGTGTCCTCGGGTACGAGCAGTACTTC. As protein: CASSVLGYEQYF.

As regards this clone: The same CDR3 is also encoded by other DNA sequences in this sample. This chain links TRBV5-6 with TRBJ2-7; D might be TRBD1 (5 bases). The V gene lost 0 bases and the J gene lost 4 bases, with 8 bases spanning the gap. The CDR3 consists of 13 residues. The germline gives CDR1 SGHDT, CDR2 YYEEEE. The CDR3 coding sequence is TGTGCCAGCAGCTTGGGACAGTCTTACGAGCAGTACTTC. Translation gives CASSLGQSYEQYF.

For the CDR3, the DNA is TGTGCCAGTAGTCTAAGGACAGGGAGAGGTGGCTACACCTTC. This codes for CASSLRTGRGGYTF. This chain connects TRBV19 to TRBJ1-2; 8 bases are shared with TRBD1. The V gene's germline CDR1 is LNHDA and CDR2 SQIVND (reference sequence). This CDR3 contains 14 residues. The ends lost 5 bases at V and 7 bases at J; junction bases unmatched: 9.

This clone has more than one count but fewer than ten. This chain joins TRBV14 and TRBJ2-3; 8 bases align to TRBD2. The length of the CDR3 is 15 residues. After removal of 1 base from V and 5 bases from J, the junction contained 5 bases not matched to a gene. The germline CDR1 and CDR2 sequences are SGHDN and FVKESK. The CDR3 loop reads CASSQGTSSGDTQYF. CDR3 nucleotide sequence: TGTGCCAGCAGCCAAGGGACTAGCAGCGGAGATACGCAGTATTTT. Filled out from reference TRBV14 and TRBJ2-3, the complete variable domain reads EAGVTQFPSHSVIEKGQTVTLRCDPISGHDNLYWYRRVMGKEIKFLLHFVKESKQDESGMPNNRFLAERTGGTYSTLKVQPAELEDSGVYFCASSQGTSSGDTQYFGPGTRLTVL.

This clone has just one count. The chain is built from TRBV6-1 and TRBJ2-5; the D is unclear. Looked up from germline, CDR1 is MNHNS and CDR2 is SASEGT. The CDR3 sequence is 11 residues long. The germline V and J ends were trimmed by 6 bases and 1 base, with 3 bases remaining between them. In DNA form, the CDR3 reads TGTGCCAGCAGCCTCCAAGAGACCCAGTACTTC. This translates into CASSLQETQYF.

J is TRBJ1-1 and V is TRBV7-9; no clear D. This CDR3 contains 13 residues. Germline values: CDR1 SEHNR, CDR2 FQNEAQ (reference sequence). Trimming shortened V by 5 bases and J by 1 base, and 8 bases separated the two germline ends. CDR3 sequence: CASSVNRNTEAFF. CDR3 bases: TGTGCCAGCAGCGTTAACAGGAACACTGAAGCTTTCTTT. The full variable domain, rest sourced from reference TRBV7-9 and TRBJ1-1, is DTGVSQNPRHKITKRGQNVTFRCDPISEHNRLYWYRQTLGQGPEFLTYFQNEAQLEKSRLLSDRFSAERPKGSFSTLEIQRTEQGDSAMYLCASSVNRNTEAFFGQGTRLTVV.

The sample holds a few counts of this clone. This chain connects TRBV6-6 to TRBJ2-7, with 8 bases lining up with TRBD1. The junction had 14 bases not matched to a gene; V was cut back by 6 bases and J by 7 bases. The CDR3 is made up of 15 amino acids. Per the germline V gene, CDR1 is MNHNY and CDR2 is SVGAGI (reference sequence). The CDR3 nucleotides read TGTGCCAGCAGCCGAGGACAGGGATGGGGCCTTGAGCAGTACTTC. Residues: CASSRGQGWGLEQYF.